This entry describes one T cell receptor (beta chain). This specimen belongs to a study of blood T cell repertoires in COVID-19. The CDR3 has 14 amino acids. CDR1 and CDR2 from the germline V gene are SNHLY and FYNNEI. V lost 7 bases, J lost 3 bases, and 16 bases lay in between. Only in-frame clones appear in the TCRdb table, and some are missing; sequencing was by immunoSEQ multiplex PCR. Among about 90,000 clones listed, approximately 86% were seen once. The clonotype was recovered from a man in his fifties with acute or convalescent COVID-19. The sample was peripheral blood. The rearrangement links TRBV2 to TRBJ2-7; possibly TRBD1 for D (6 bases). The CDR3 protein is CASTPQGGLYEQYF. The CDR3 DNA reads as TGTGCCAGCACCCCACAGGGTGGGCTCTACGAGCAGTACTTC.